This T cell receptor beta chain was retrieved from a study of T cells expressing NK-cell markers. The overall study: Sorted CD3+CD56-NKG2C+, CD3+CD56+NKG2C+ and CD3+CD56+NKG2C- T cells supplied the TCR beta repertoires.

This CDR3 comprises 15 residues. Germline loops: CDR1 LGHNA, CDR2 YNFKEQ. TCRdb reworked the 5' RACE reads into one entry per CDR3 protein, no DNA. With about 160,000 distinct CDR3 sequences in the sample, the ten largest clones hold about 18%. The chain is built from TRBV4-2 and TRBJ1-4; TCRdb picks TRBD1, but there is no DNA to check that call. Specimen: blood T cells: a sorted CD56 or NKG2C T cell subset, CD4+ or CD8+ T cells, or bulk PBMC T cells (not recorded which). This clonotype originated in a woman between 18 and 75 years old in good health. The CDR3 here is CASSQDPDRKSKLFF.